These 23 T cell receptor beta chains came from one sample sequenced in a study of B cell selection in AIRE deficiency. Regulatory T cells were sorted as CD4+CD25hiCD127low/negative. Produced via immunoSEQ multiplex PCR; TCRdb's table is partial and in-frame only. This sample has fewer than 3,000 clones, with 78% found just once. Material for sequencing was Tregs sorted from PBMCs. All receptors come from a human donor with AIRE deficiency.

The chain couples TRBV5-1 to TRBJ1-2, with D maybe TRBD1 (5 bases). Looked up from germline, CDR1 is SGHRS and CDR2 is YFSETQ. CDR3 length: 16 amino acids. The ends were cut back, 6 bases at V and 4 bases at J, with 22 bases in the middle. The CDR3 DNA sequence: TGCGCCAGCACCTCGGGGGGAGGGCGGGCGAGCTATGGCTACACCTTC. This translates into CASTSGGGRASYGYTF.

The chain joins TRBV5-1 to TRBJ1-4; D may be TRBD1 (6 bases). Trimming left V 2 bases short and J 5 bases short, with 7 bases between. From germline, CDR1 is SGHRS and CDR2 YFSETQ. The CDR3 runs to 13 residues. The CDR3 DNA follows: TGCGCCAGCAGCTTCGGGACAAATGAAAAACTGTTTTTT. It yields the protein CASSFGTNEKLFF.

The genes are TRBV6-5 and TRBJ1-3; 8 bases are a match to TRBD1. V lost 5 bases to trimming and J lost 2 bases; unmatched junction nucleotides: 2. CDR3 length: 14 amino acids. The germline CDR1 and CDR2 sequences are MNHEY and SVGAGI. The CDR3 nucleotides read TGTGCCAGCAGTCAGGGGGCGCCTGGAAACACCATATATTTT. Its protein is CASSQGAPGNTIYF.

The V call is TRBV5-1, the J call TRBJ2-3; D ambiguous. V dropped 9 bases and J dropped 5 bases, with 10 bases sitting between them. Germline V gives CDR1 SGHRS, CDR2 YFSETQ. This CDR3 is built from 11 residues. In DNA form, the CDR3 reads TGCGCCACCACTCGAGGAGATACGCAGTATTTT. Its translation: CATTRGDTQYF.

This clone has a single count. The chain couples TRBV12-5 to TRBJ2-7; TRBD1 is a possible D gene (6 bases). In germline, CDR1 is LGHNT, CDR2 FRNRAP. V was pared by 6 bases and J by 4 bases, with 10 bases between. The CDR3 runs to 12 residues. For the CDR3, the DNA is TGTGCTAGTGGCATGGACAGTTACGAGCAGTACTTC. Amino acids: CASGMDSYEQYF.

The chain links TRBV29-1 to TRBJ1-4; D is unresolved. The CDR3 spans 13 residues. Per the germline V gene, CDR1 is SQVTM and CDR2 is ANQGSEA. CDR3 protein: CTATLSTNEKLFF. The DNA for the CDR3 is TGCACCGCGACTCTATCAACTAATGAAAAACTGTTTTTT.

The chain joins TRBV12-5 to TRBJ2-5, with 7 bases matching TRBD1. V gave up 5 bases and J gave up 5 bases; unmatched junction bases: 5. Looked up from germline, CDR1 is LGHNT and CDR2 is FRNRAP. This CDR3 has 13 amino acids. The CDR3 DNA sequence: TGTGCTAGTGGTCGAGGGGGCGGTGAGACCCAGTACTTC. This gives the protein CASGRGGGETQYF.

The CDR3 DNA reads as TGTGCCAGCAGCATTGGGTTGTCGTGGGAGCAGTACTTC. Translated: CASSIGLSWEQYF. V and J are TRBV11-2 and TRBJ2-7; D unresolved. The germline CDR1 and CDR2 sequences are SGHAT and FQNNGV. V lost 5 bases and J 7 bases, leaving 15 bases between the germline ends. CDR3 size: 13 residues.

This chain connects TRBV18 to TRBJ2-7; D possibly uses TRBD1 or TRBD2 (6 bases each). Germline CDR1 is KGHSH and CDR2 is LQKENI. CDR3 length equals 15 residues. Trimming removed 2 bases at V and 6 bases at J, with 17 bases between. The CDR3 DNA reads as TGTGCCAGCTCACCAGGGGGCGGGATAGCATCCGAGCAGTACTTC. This encodes CASSPGGGIASEQYF.

The chain is built from TRBV28 and TRBJ1-1, with D possibly TRBD1 on 6 matching bases. Germline V gene lookup returns CDR1 MDHEN and CDR2 SYDVKM. The V end lost 4 bases, the J end lost 1 base, and 22 bases lay between the germline ends. This CDR3 has 18 residues. CDR3: CASSYGQILGFSNTEAFF. CDR3 in DNA: TGTGCCAGCAGTTACGGACAGATCCTTGGCTTTTCGAACACTGAAGCTTTCTTT.

V is TRBV28 and J is TRBJ1-5; D is unresolved. Per germline, CDR1 MDHEN and CDR2 SYDVKM. CDR3 length: 17 residues. Trimming took 7 bases from V and 2 from J, leaving 21 bases between them. DNA for the CDR3: TGTGCCAGCATTCTATCAGAGGGAGTCCCAGGCAATCAGCCCCAGCATTTT. Its protein product is CASILSEGVPGNQPQHF.

The chain is built from TRBV5-6 and TRBJ2-7, with D possibly TRBD2 on 5 matching bases. CDR1 and CDR2 from the germline V gene are SGHDT and YYEEEE. This CDR3 comprises 18 residues. V was shortened by 4 bases and J by 5 bases, with 28 bases between the two germline ends. The DNA for the CDR3 is TGTGCCAGCAGCCTCCTGAGGGAATTTGTCCCGGAGGAGAACGAGCAGTACTTC. This sequence encodes CASSLLREFVPEENEQYF.

This sequence joins TRBV7-9 and TRBJ1-3; D is undetermined. The length of the CDR3 is 14 residues. Germline values: CDR1 SEHNR, CDR2 FQNEAQ (reference sequence). The V gene lost 5 bases and the J gene lost 3 bases, with 11 bases spanning the gap. The CDR3 protein is CASSLEGFGNTIYF. The CDR3 nucleotides read TGTGCCAGCAGCCTAGAGGGTTTTGGAAACACCATATATTTT.

The V call is TRBV10-3, the J call TRBJ2-1; 7 bases line up with TRBD2. Germline V gene data show CDR1 as ENHRY and CDR2 as SYGVKD. Trimming at V came to 6 bases and at J to 3 bases, leaving 8 bases not matched to a gene. The CDR3 has 15 amino acids. CDR3 bases: TGTGCCATCAGGGTCGCTACGGGGGGCTACAATGAGCAGTTCTTC. This codes for CAIRVATGGYNEQFF.

The chain has TRBV19 and TRBJ2-3; D not resolved. Germline lookup yields CDR1 LNHDA and CDR2 SQIVND (reference sequence). Trimming took off 11 bases at V and 6 bases at J, with 12 bases between the two ends. This CDR3 has 11 residues. CDR3 protein: CASTMEDTQYF. The CDR3 bases are TGTGCCTCCACGATGGAGGATACGCAGTATTTT.

V usage is TRBV27 and J usage is TRBJ2-7; D gene uncertain. The V end lost 1 base, the J end lost 1 base, and 14 bases lay between the germline ends. Germline CDR1 MNHEY, CDR2 SMNVEV (reference sequence). This CDR3 is built from 16 residues. CDR3 in DNA: TGTGCCAGCAGTTTATTGGACGGGCTAGGTTCCTACGAGCAGTACTTC. Translated, it gives CASSLLDGLGSYEQYF.

The CDR3 DNA reads TGTGCCAGCAGTTACGGGACTATGGGAAATTCACCCCTCCACTTT. As protein: CASSYGTMGNSPLHF. The chain carries TRBV6-5 and TRBJ1-6; tentative D call: TRBD1 (5 bases). Germline V gives CDR1 MNHEY, CDR2 SVGAGI. V lost 2 bases to trimming and J lost 7 bases, with 12 bases between them. This CDR3 spans 15 amino acids.

This clone was observed a single time. V gene TRBV28 combines with J gene TRBJ1-2; 7 positions match TRBD1. The CDR3 contains 12 residues. The trim removed 9 bases at V and 9 bases at J, leaving 10 bases unmatched. Germline CDR1 is MDHEN and CDR2 is SYDVKM. The CDR3 nucleotides are TGTGCCAGTAACAGGGGAAGACCCCGCTACACCTTC. Translated: CASNRGRPRYTF.

This clone was picked up a small number of times. This chain joins TRBV7-9 and TRBJ1-1; 7 nucleotides align to TRBD1. V was pared by 5 bases and J by 10 bases, with 13 bases of the junction left unmatched. CDR3 length: 14 residues. Germline V CDR1 and CDR2: SEHNR, FQNEAQ (reference sequence). CDR3 nucleotide sequence: TGTGCCAGCAGCCGACAGGGAGGACCCGTGGGAGCTTTCTTT. Protein: CASSRQGGPVGAFF.

This clone appeared a few times. The rearrangement links TRBV7-2 to TRBJ1-5, with D uncertain. CDR1 is SGHTA and CDR2 is FQGNSA in the germline V gene. The CDR3 contains 13 residues. V shed 2 bases and J shed 5 bases, with 7 bases lying between them. CDR3 amino acids: CASSLLGYQPQHF. CDR3 DNA: TGTGCCAGCAGCTTATTGGGGTATCAGCCCCAGCATTTT. The complete variable domain, with remaining parts taken from reference TRBV7-2 and TRBJ1-5, reads GAGVSQSPSNKVTEKGKDVELRCDPISGHTALYWYRQSLGQGLEFLIYFQGNSAPDKSGLPSDRFSAERTGGSVSTLTIQRTQQEDSAVYLCASSLLGYQPQHFGDGTRLSIL.

The V and J genes are TRBV2 and TRBJ2-5; D remains unclear. The CDR3 extends over 12 amino acids. Looked up from germline, CDR1 is SNHLY and CDR2 is FYNNEI. The germline V and J ends were trimmed by 5 bases and 4 bases, with 8 bases remaining between them. CDR3 loop: CASSYSAETQYF. CDR3 sequence (DNA): TGTGCCAGCAGTTACAGCGCAGAGACCCAGTACTTC.

This clone was detected a few times. This chain uses TRBV5-1 with TRBJ1-1; D perhaps matches TRBD1 (6 bases). Germline assignment: CDR1 SGHRS and CDR2 YFSETQ. CDR3 length equals 14 residues. V was trimmed by 4 bases and J by 4 bases, leaving 14 bases between them. For the CDR3, the DNA is TGCGCCAGCAGCCGACAGGTACCGACCACTGAAGCTTTCTTT. Translating it yields CASSRQVPTTEAFF.

The CDR3 spells CASSISGRPLPETQYF. The DNA of the CDR3 is TGCGCCAGCAGCATTAGCGGGCGACCCCTCCCCGAGACCCAGTACTTC. The chain couples TRBV5-1 to TRBJ2-5, with 7 bases that match TRBD2. The CDR3 spans 16 residues. V was clipped by 4 bases and J by 5 bases; unmatched bases: 14. Germline V gives CDR1 SGHRS, CDR2 YFSETQ.